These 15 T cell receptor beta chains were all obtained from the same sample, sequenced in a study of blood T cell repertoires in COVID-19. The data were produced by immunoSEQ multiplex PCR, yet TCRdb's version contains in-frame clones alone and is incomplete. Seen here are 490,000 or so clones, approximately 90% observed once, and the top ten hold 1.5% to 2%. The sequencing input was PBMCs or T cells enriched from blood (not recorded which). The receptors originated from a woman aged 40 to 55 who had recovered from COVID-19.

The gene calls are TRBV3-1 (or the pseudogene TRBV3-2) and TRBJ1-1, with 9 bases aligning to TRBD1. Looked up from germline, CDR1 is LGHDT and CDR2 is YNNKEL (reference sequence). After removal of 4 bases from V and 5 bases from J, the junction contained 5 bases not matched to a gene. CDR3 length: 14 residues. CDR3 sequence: CASSLGQGRTEAFF. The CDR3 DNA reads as TGTGCCAGCAGCCTGGGACAGGGCCGGACTGAAGCTTTCTTT.

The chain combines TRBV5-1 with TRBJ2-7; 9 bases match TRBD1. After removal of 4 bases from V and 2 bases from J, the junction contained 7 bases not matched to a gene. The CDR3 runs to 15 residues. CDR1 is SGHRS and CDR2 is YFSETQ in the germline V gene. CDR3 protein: CASSEPGTGTYEQYF. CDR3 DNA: TGCGCCAGCAGCGAGCCCGGGACAGGGACCTACGAGCAGTACTTC.

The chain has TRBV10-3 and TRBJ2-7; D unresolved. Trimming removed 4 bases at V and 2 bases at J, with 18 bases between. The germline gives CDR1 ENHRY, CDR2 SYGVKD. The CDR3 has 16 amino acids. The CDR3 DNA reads TGTGCCATCAGTGGCCCAGCGAAAACGTCCGCCTACGAGCAGTACTTC. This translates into CAISGPAKTSAYEQYF.

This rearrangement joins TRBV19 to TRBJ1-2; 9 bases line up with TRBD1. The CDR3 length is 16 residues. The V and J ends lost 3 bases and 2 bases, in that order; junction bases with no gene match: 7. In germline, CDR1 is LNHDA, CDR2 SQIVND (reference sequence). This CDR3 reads CASSISRDRENYGYTF. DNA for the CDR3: TGTGCCAGTAGTATCTCCCGGGACAGGGAGAACTATGGCTACACCTTC.

The CDR3 spells CATSDLGSGTGGLAFF. In DNA, the CDR3 is TGTGCCACCAGTGATTTGGGTTCCGGGACAGGGGGCCTAGCTTTCTTT. The chain joins TRBV24-1 to TRBJ1-1; 12 bases fit TRBD1. From germline, CDR1 is KGHDR and CDR2 SFDVKD. The J segment lost 10 bases and the V segment lost 0 bases, leaving 8 bases of the junction unmatched. There are 16 residues in the CDR3.

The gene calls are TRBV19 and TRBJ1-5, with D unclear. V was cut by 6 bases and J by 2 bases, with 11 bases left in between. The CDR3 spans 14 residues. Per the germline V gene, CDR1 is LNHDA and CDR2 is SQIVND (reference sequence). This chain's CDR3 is CASSAVWRNQPQHF. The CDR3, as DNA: TGTGCCAGTAGCGCGGTGTGGCGCAATCAGCCCCAGCATTTT.

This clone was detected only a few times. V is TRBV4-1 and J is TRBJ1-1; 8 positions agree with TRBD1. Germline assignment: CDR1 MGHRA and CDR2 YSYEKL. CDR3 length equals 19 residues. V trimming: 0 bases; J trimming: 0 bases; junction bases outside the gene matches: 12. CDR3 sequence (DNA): TGCGCCAGCAGCCAAGATCGGACAGGGATGGTGAACATGAACACTGAAGCTTTCTTT. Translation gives CASSQDRTGMVNMNTEAFF.

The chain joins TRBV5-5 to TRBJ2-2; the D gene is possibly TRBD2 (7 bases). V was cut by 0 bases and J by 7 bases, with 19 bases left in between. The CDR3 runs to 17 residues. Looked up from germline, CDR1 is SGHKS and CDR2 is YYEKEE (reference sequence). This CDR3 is CASSLVWDGGPSGELFF. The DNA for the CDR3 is TGTGCCAGCAGCTTGGTGTGGGACGGGGGGCCCAGCGGGGAGCTGTTTTTT.

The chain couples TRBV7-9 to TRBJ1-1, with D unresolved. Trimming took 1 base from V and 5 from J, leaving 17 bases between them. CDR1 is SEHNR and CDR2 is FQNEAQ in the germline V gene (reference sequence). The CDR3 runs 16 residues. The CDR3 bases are TGTGCCAGCAGCTTAGGTGCCGGGTTAGGAGGAACTGAAGCTTTCTTT. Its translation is CASSLGAGLGGTEAFF.

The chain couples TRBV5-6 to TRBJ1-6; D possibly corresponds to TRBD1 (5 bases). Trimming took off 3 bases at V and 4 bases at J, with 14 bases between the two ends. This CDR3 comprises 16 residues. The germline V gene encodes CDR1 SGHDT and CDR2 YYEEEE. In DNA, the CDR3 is TGTGCCAGCAGCTCGACAGTTACTTGGTATAATTCACCCCTCCACTTT. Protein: CASSSTVTWYNSPLHF. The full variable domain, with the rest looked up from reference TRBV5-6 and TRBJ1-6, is DAGVTQSPTHLIKTRGQQVTLRCSPKSGHDTVSWYQQALGQGPQFIFQYYEEEERQRGNFPDRFSGHQFPNYSSELNVNALLLGDSALYLCASSSTVTWYNSPLHFGNGTRLTVT.

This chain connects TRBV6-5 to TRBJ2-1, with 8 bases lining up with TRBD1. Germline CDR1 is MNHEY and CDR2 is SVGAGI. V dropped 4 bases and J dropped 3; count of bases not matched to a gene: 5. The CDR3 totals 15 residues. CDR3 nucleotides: TGTGCCAGCAGTTTCCTACAGGGGGTCTACAATGAGCAGTTCTTC. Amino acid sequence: CASSFLQGVYNEQFF.

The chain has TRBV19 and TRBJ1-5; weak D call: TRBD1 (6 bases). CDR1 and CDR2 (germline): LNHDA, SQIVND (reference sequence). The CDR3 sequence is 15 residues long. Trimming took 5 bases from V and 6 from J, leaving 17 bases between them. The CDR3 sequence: CASSDVLGAGQPQHF. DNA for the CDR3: TGTGCCAGTAGTGACGTTTTGGGGGCGGGTCAGCCCCAGCATTTT.

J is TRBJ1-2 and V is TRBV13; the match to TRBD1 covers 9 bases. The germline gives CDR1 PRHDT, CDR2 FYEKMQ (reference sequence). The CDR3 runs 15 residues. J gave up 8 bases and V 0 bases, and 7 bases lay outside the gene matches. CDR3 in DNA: TGTGCCAGCAGCTTAGGGCGTGGGACAGGGTACGGCTACACCTTC. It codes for CASSLGRGTGYGYTF. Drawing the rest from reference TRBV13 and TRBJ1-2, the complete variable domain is AAGVIQSPRHLIKEKRETATLKCYPIPRHDTVYWYQQGPGQDPQFLISFYEKMQSDKGSIPDRFSAQQFSDYHSELNMSSLELGDSALYFCASSLGRGTGYGYTFGSGTRLTVV.

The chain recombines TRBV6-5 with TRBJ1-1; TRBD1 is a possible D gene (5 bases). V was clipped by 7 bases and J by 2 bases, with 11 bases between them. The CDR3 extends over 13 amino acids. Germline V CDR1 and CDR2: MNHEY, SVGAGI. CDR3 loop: CASIKTANTEAFF. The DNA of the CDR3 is TGTGCCAGCATTAAGACAGCTAACACTGAAGCTTTCTTT.

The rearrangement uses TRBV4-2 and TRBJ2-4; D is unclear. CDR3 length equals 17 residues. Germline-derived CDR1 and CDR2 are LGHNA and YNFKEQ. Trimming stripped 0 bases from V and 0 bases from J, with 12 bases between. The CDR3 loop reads CASSQDWSGVAKNIQYF. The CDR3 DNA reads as TGTGCCAGCAGCCAAGATTGGTCAGGTGTAGCCAAAAACATTCAGTACTTC.